These T cell receptor beta chains were read from a single sample in a study of OX40 agonist ivuxolimab in advanced cancers. The assay was immunoSEQ multiplex PCR, and TCRdb's table has in-frame clones only and misses some. The sample holds about 22,000 clones, about 82% seen once. The source material was CD4+ or CD8+ T cells sorted from blood, sampled in a trial of the OX40 agonist ivuxolimab. The source of these receptors is an adult with an advanced solid tumor such as melanoma, head and neck, liver or kidney cancer. Both conserved end residues are part of each CDR3. The D gene is left open where the match is weak. Rows may omit the clone size; those that give it use once, few, many or a size class.

TRBV20-1	.	TRBJ2-7	.	TGCAGTGCTAGGGAGAGTTACGAGCAGTACTTC	CSARESYEQYF
TRBV7-9	.	TRBJ1-2	.	TGTGCCAGCACCTTGACATCAGGCCCGAGGAATGGCTACACCTTC	CASTLTSGPRNGYTF
TRBV28	.	TRBJ1-1	.	TGTGCCAGCAGTTCGCAGATGAACACTGAAGCTTTCTTT	CASSSQMNTEAFF
TRBV27	.	TRBJ1-2	.	TGTGCCAGCAGTTTATCCACGGGATTTGGAGGCTACACCTTC	CASSLSTGFGGYTF
TRBV11-3	.	TRBJ2-2	TRBD2	TGTGCCAGCAGCTTAGATTTGGCGGGGGCCGGGGAGCTGTTTTTT	CASSLDLAGAGELFF
TRBV5-6	.	TRBJ1-6	.	TGTGCCAGCAGCTTGGAAAACGGGGGGTATAATTCACCCCTCCACTTT	CASSLENGGYNSPLHF
TRBV11-3	.	TRBJ1-6	TRBD1	TGTGCCAGCAGCACCCATGACAGGGAGGGAAGTAATTCACCCCTCCACTTT	CASSTHDREGSNSPLHF
TRBV4-2	.	TRBJ2-7	TRBD2	TGTGCCAGCAGCTTGACGCGGGAGGAGCAGTACTTC	CASSLTREEQYF
TRBV5-6	.	TRBJ1-2	TRBD1	TGTGCCAGCAGTTATGGGACAGGGGCCCAATACTATGGCTACACCTTC	CASSYGTGAQYYGYTF
TRBV27	few	TRBJ1-2	.	TGTGCCAGCAGTTTATCCGCGGGACCGCTAGCTAACTATGGCTACACCTTC	CASSLSAGPLANYGYTF
TRBV9	.	TRBJ2-1	TRBD2	TGTGCCAGCAGCGTAGTGGCTAGCGGCTACAATGAGCAGTTCTTC	CASSVVASGYNEQFF
TRBV29-1	once	TRBJ2-5	.	TGCAGCGTCCCCCAAGAGACCCAGTACTTC	CSVPQETQYF
TRBV7-9	.	TRBJ1-3	.	TGTGCCAGCAGAATGACAGGTCCCTCTGGAAACACCATATATTTT	CASRMTGPSGNTIYF
TRBV19	few	TRBJ2-7	TRBD1	TGTGCCAGTAGTACCCGGGACAGGGTAATGGAGCAGTACTTC	CASSTRDRVMEQYF
TRBV9	.	TRBJ2-1	.	TGTGCCAGCAGCGACAATGAGCAGTTCTTC	CASSDNEQFF
TRBV6-4	.	TRBJ2-2	TRBD1	TGTGCCAGCAGTGACAGGGGGCACACCGGGGAGCTGTTTTTT	CASSDRGHTGELFF
TRBV4-2	few	TRBJ1-2	TRBD1	TGTGCCAGCAGCCTAGATAGGGGGACAGGGGAAGGTTATGGCTACACCTTC	CASSLDRGTGEGYGYTF
TRBV28	.	TRBJ1-6	.	TGTGCCAGCGTAGAGGGGGGGCAGGATTCACCCCTCCACTTT	CASVEGGQDSPLHF
TRBV28	.	TRBJ1-2	TRBD1	TGTGCCAGCAGTTTTCGGACAGGGGGCGAGCTTAACTATGGCTACACCTTC	CASSFRTGGELNYGYTF
TRBV27	once	TRBJ2-3	.	TGTGCCAGCAGCCCTCAAGTACTAGGGGATACGCAGTATTTT	CASSPQVLGDTQYF
TRBV7-9	.	TRBJ2-4	TRBD1	TGTGCCAGCAGCATTAGGGACAGGGAATTGGAGAACATTCAGTACTTC	CASSIRDRELENIQYF
TRBV11-2	.	TRBJ1-5	.	TGTGCCAGCAGTCTCGAGGGGTCCCTTCTTCATCCGCCCCAGCATTTT	CASSLEGSLLHPPQHF
TRBV2	few	TRBJ2-3	.	TGTGCCAGCAGGGGGCGGGGAAGCACAGATACGCAGTATTTT	CASRGRGSTDTQYF
TRBV7-8	few	TRBJ1-2	TRBD1	TGTGCCAGCAGCTTAGAAGACAGGGGGCTTTTTGGTGGCTACACCTTC	CASSLEDRGLFGGYTF